Given below is one TCR beta chain in context. One junction end does not reproduce the germline sequence, and a read error may be involved. This CDR3 is 15 amino acids long. Germline loops: CDR1 DFQATT, CDR2 SNEGSKA (reference sequence). The data stem from a study of tumor and adjacent non-tumor tissue in lung cancer. Three rounds of nested PCR, following a modified ARM-PCR protocol, produced the TCRbeta library. TCRdb re-derived calls from the multiplex PCR reads in MiXCR, one entry per CDR3 protein. The table includes about 86,000 distinct CDR3 sequences, 76% detected once. This sample's RNA came from whole unsorted tissue. The normal lung tissue was taken more than 3 cm from the tumor edge. Between August and November 2014, newly diagnosed, chemotherapy-naive lung cancer patients underwent thoracic surgery in China.

The chain couples TRBV20-1 to TRBJ2-7; the match to TRBD2 covers 9 bases. The specimen sequenced was distant non-tumor lung tissue. The source of this sequence is a woman between 50 and 59 years old with non-small cell lung cancer. CDR3 residues: CSVSVAGEVVDERYF. CDR3 in DNA: TGCAGTGTTTCTGTAGCGGGAGAAGTGGTTGACGAGCGGTACTTC.